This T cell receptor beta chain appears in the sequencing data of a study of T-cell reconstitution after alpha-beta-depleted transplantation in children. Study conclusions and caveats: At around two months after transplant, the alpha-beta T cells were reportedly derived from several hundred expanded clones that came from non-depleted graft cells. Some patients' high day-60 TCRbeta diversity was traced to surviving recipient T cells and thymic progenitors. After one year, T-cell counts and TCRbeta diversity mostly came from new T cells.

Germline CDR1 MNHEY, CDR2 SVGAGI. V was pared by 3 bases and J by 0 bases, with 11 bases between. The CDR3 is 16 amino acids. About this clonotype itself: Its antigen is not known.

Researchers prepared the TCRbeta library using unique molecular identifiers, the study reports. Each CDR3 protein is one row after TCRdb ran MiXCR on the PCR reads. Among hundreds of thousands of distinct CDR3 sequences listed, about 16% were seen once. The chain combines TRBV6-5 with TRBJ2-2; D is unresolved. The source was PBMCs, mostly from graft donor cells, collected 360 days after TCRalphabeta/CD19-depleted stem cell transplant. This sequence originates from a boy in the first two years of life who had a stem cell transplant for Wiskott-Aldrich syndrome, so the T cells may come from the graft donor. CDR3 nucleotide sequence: TGTGCCAGCAGTTATCACACAAGTCCGAACACCGGGGAGCTGTTTTTT. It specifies CASSYHTSPNTGELFF.